This is a list of T cell receptor beta chains from one sample in a study of memory CD4+ T cells and cytomegalovirus serostatus. The assay was immunoSEQ multiplex PCR, and TCRdb's table has in-frame clones only and misses some. The data hold 80,000 to 100,000 clones, with over 70% observed a single time. The sample comprised memory CD4+ T cells from blood. Receptors originate from an adult in good health and CMV-seropositive. CDR3s include the opening cysteine and the closing phenylalanine or tryptophan. The size field is filled for only some rows; it gives once, few, many or a size class.

CDR3,size,J,V
CASSASSVDRNYGYTF,-,TRBJ1-2,TRBV6-1
CASSRGPSSGNTIYF,-,TRBJ1-3,TRBV27
CAISESVDTQYF,few,TRBJ2-3,TRBV10-3
CASSSDRGHEQFF,-,TRBJ2-1,TRBV18
CASSMGRAETQYF,-,TRBJ2-5,TRBV19
CASSFGAGELFF,once,TRBJ2-2,TRBV11-3
CASSQGLVEQFF,-,TRBJ2-1,TRBV7-2
CASSPSGTSGIGTQYF,-,TRBJ2-3,TRBV28
CASSEALGQGTETQYF,-,TRBJ2-5,TRBV2
CASSEWTGYTF,few,TRBJ1-2,TRBV6-1
CASRGLAGGDTQYF,-,TRBJ2-3,TRBV5-1
CASSHRGRDGFQNIQYF,-,TRBJ2-4,TRBV7-9
CASTPRAEPNEKLFF,-,TRBJ1-4,TRBV7-2
CASSSPVIAKNIQYF,few,TRBJ2-4,TRBV28
CASRAGPQSGELFF,-,TRBJ2-2,TRBV6-5
CASSLSGNTGELFF,once,TRBJ2-2,TRBV7-3
CASSLAGGVLETQYF,-,TRBJ2-5,TRBV28
CASSRQGQGETQYF,-,TRBJ2-5,TRBV7-3
CAWSAGASLRNYGYTF,-,TRBJ1-2,TRBV30
CASSWGASGTELFF,-,TRBJ2-2,TRBV11-2
CASGLSGQGGGTEAFF,-,TRBJ1-1,TRBV12-5
CASSQGTASNQPQHF,-,TRBJ1-5,TRBV30
CASSWTGGTTYEQYF,-,TRBJ2-7,TRBV5-6
CASSYTGQEAFF,-,TRBJ1-1,TRBV2
CASSLLSGSSYEQYF,-,TRBJ2-7,TRBV11-2
CASSGGTGYQPQHF,-,TRBJ1-5,TRBV9
CASSDQTVVNEKLFF,-,TRBJ1-4,TRBV25-1
CASSLEGHDRKTQYF,-,TRBJ2-5,TRBV5-1